Following are 27 T cell receptor beta chains from one sample sequenced in a study of CD8 T cells in Susac syndrome. An amount of RNA that ranged from 0.5 to 1 ug was reverse transcribed with random hexamers. One entry per CDR3 protein, called by TCRdb with MiXCR from the immunoSEQ multiplex PCR reads. Here the sample spans roughly 160,000 distinct CDR3 sequences, 90% to 96% being singletons. Sequencing was carried out using CD4+ T cells from PBMCs. These receptors were obtained from a human donor with Susac syndrome.

This chain uses TRBV20-1 with TRBJ2-1, with 10 bases lining up with TRBD2. V shed 0 bases, J shed 1 base, and the junction held 3 bases outside the gene matches. Germline CDR1 and CDR2: DFQATT and SNEGSKA (reference sequence). This CDR3 is 16 amino acids long. CDR3 nucleotides: TGCAGTGCTAGAGATCCTAGCGGGGGTTCCTACAATGAGCAGTTCTTC. This gives the protein CSARDPSGGSYNEQFF.

The table lists this clonotype with a count of one. The chain joins TRBV4-3 to TRBJ1-2; D not resolved. The CDR3 spans 15 residues. Trimming left V 0 bases short and J 5 bases short, with 13 bases between. From germline, CDR1 is LGHNA and CDR2 YSLEER. Here the CDR3 reads CASSQDIQLAYGYTF. In DNA, the CDR3 is TGCGCCAGCAGCCAAGATATACAGTTAGCATATGGCTACACCTTC.

The chain's CDR3 is CASSLRSGSRILRNEQFF. The DNA for the CDR3 is TGTGCCAGCAGCTTGCGAAGCGGGAGTCGAATACTTCGCAATGAGCAGTTCTTC. The rearrangement links TRBV5-6 to TRBJ2-1; 8 bases fit TRBD2. V trimming: 1 base; J trimming: 6 bases; junction bases outside the gene matches: 15. In germline, CDR1 is SGHDT, CDR2 YYEEEE. The CDR3 is 18 residues long.

The V call is TRBV20-1, the J call TRBJ2-7; TRBD1 aligns across 8 bases. This CDR3 region has 13 residues. Germline V lookup: CDR1 DFQATT, CDR2 SNEGSKA (reference sequence). V lost 6 bases, J lost 4 bases, and 8 bases stayed unmatched. CDR3 region: CSALGQGGYEQYF. DNA of the CDR3: TGCAGTGCATTAGGACAGGGAGGATACGAGCAGTACTTC.

The gene calls are TRBV7-8 and TRBJ1-2; 7 bases fit TRBD1. From germline, CDR1 is SGHVS and CDR2 FQNEAQ. CDR3 length: 15 amino acids. V was clipped by 5 bases and J by 2 bases; unmatched bases: 8. CDR3 nucleotide sequence: TGTGCCAGCAGCCCCCTGACAGGGTGGAACTATGGCTACACCTTC. This codes for CASSPLTGWNYGYTF. Full variable domain (remainder filled in from reference TRBV7-8 and TRBJ1-2): GAGVSQSPRYKVAKRGQDVALRCDPISGHVSLFWYQQALGQGPEFLTYFQNEAQLDKSGLPSDRFFAERPEGSVSTLKIQRTQQEDSAVYLCASSPLTGWNYGYTFGSGTRLTVV.

The V call is TRBV6-2 or TRBV6-3, the J call TRBJ1-2, with 10 bases identical to TRBD1. V lost 6 bases, J lost 7 bases, and 11 bases stayed unmatched. The V gene's germline CDR1 is MNHEY and CDR2 SVGEGT. This CDR3 is 15 amino acids long. The CDR3 reads CASRTGQGRVGGYTF. DNA of the CDR3: TGTGCCAGCAGAACGGGACAGGGGAGAGTCGGTGGCTACACCTTC.

The V and J genes are TRBV6-2 or TRBV6-3 and TRBJ1-6; D unresolved. The germline V gene encodes CDR1 MNHEY and CDR2 SVGEGT. V gave up 6 bases and J gave up 10 bases, with 7 bases separating them. This CDR3 is built from 11 residues. The chain's CDR3 is CASREDSPLHF. In DNA, the CDR3 is TGTGCCAGCAGGGAGGACTCACCCCTCCACTTT.

The chain combines TRBV6-1 with TRBJ2-3, with a tentative D call TRBD2 (6 bases). The germline V gene has CDR1 MNHNS and CDR2 SASEGT. The CDR3 is 17 amino acids. V dropped 6 bases and J dropped 2 bases, with 21 bases sitting between them. CDR3 in DNA: TGTGCCAGCAGCCCAACGTGGGCGGGGAGTGTCACAGATACGCAGTATTTT. This codes for CASSPTWAGSVTDTQYF.

V is TRBV10-3 and J is TRBJ1-2; TRBD1 might be the D (5 bases). Looked up from germline, CDR1 is ENHRY and CDR2 is SYGVKD. V was shortened by 10 bases and J by 3 bases, with 18 bases between the two germline ends. This CDR3 is built from 14 residues. CDR3 nucleotides: TGTGCCACCGCCCGGGGCGGTGGAGACTATGGCTACACCTTC. Translating it yields CATARGGGDYGYTF.

Here the CDR3 DNA reads TGTGCCAGCAGCTTAGGGTATAGCAATCAGCCCCAGCATTTT. Translated, it gives CASSLGYSNQPQHF. V and J are TRBV7-8 and TRBJ1-5, with no clear D. Germline loops: CDR1 SGHVS, CDR2 FQNEAQ. CDR3 length: 14 residues. V lost 1 base, J lost 0 bases, and 4 bases lay in between.

CDR3 sequence (DNA): TGTGCCAGCAGCTTAGCGGCCAGGGTGGGTAAGCCCCAGCATTTT. Translation gives CASSLAARVGKPQHF. The gene calls are TRBV7-2 and TRBJ1-5, with D perhaps TRBD1 (5 bases). Trimming stripped 0 bases from V and 8 bases from J, with 14 bases between. This CDR3 contains 15 residues. The germline CDR1 and CDR2 sequences are SGHTA and FQGNSA.

This clonotype was seen just once. The rearrangement joins TRBV4-3 to TRBJ2-6; D is unclear. CDR3 length equals 16 residues. Germline V gene data show CDR1 as LGHNA and CDR2 as YSLEER. V was pared by 0 bases and J by 2 bases, with 8 bases between. CDR3 coding DNA: TGCGCCAGCAGCCAAGATTGGGGTGCTGGGGCCAACGTCCTGACTTTC. It specifies CASSQDWGAGANVLTF.

The J gene is TRBJ1-2, the V gene TRBV4-1; D might be TRBD1 (5 bases). V was clipped by 4 bases and J by 6 bases, with 15 bases between them. The CDR3 totals 14 residues. The germline V gene has CDR1 MGHRA and CDR2 YSYEKL. CDR3 residues: CASSRPLDNNGYTF. CDR3 in DNA: TGCGCCAGCAGCCGGCCCTTGGACAACAATGGCTACACCTTC.

V is TRBV28 and J is TRBJ1-5; no reliable D call. This CDR3 has 14 amino acids. Trimming cost V 6 bases and J 2 bases, with 11 bases left between them. The germline V gene has CDR1 MDHEN and CDR2 SYDVKM. This CDR3 reads CASRPRSGNQPQHF. The CDR3 DNA reads TGTGCCAGCAGACCGCGGTCGGGCAATCAGCCCCAGCATTTT.

The rearrangement links TRBV6-2 or TRBV6-3 to TRBJ1-5; perhaps TRBD1 as D (6 bases). The V gene lost 6 bases and the J gene lost 9 bases, with 18 bases spanning the gap. The CDR3 loop spans 14 amino acids. The germline CDR1 and CDR2 sequences are MNHEY and SVGEGT. The CDR3 loop is CASRPQDSRRPQHF. In DNA, the CDR3 is TGTGCCAGCAGACCCCAGGACAGCCGACGGCCCCAGCATTTT.

The J gene is TRBJ2-3, the V gene TRBV4-3, with 8 bases matching TRBD2. The V segment lost 3 bases and the J segment 10 bases; nucleotides outside the gene matches: 9. The CDR3 spans 14 residues. Looked up from germline, CDR1 is LGHNA and CDR2 is YSLEER. CDR3 DNA sequence: TGCGCCAGCAGCCACAGCGGGGGTCAGAGGGCGCAGTATTTT. It translates to CASSHSGGQRAQYF.

The rearrangement uses TRBV11-1 and TRBJ1-1; D is perhaps TRBD1 (6 bases). Looked up from germline, CDR1 is SGHAT and CDR2 is FQDESV (reference sequence). The length of the CDR3 is 20 residues. The germline V and J ends were trimmed by 2 bases and 0 bases, with 25 bases remaining between them. As DNA, the CDR3 is TGTGCCAGCAGCTTATTAGTGAGCCGCGGGGGGGCCACTATGAACACTGAAGCTTTCTTT. Translating gives CASSLLVSRGGATMNTEAFF.

V usage is TRBV20-1 and J usage is TRBJ2-1, with 8 bases that match TRBD1. CDR3 size: 16 residues. Germline V CDR1 and CDR2: DFQATT, SNEGSKA (reference sequence). Trimming removed 6 bases from V and 7 bases from J; junction bases left unmatched: 17. The CDR3 loop reads CSATPWTGKGQNEQFF. The CDR3 DNA follows: TGCAGTGCCACCCCTTGGACAGGGAAGGGACAGAATGAGCAGTTCTTC.

The genes are TRBV28 and TRBJ2-3, with 11 bases aligning to TRBD1. CDR1 is MDHEN and CDR2 is SYDVKM in the germline V gene. The CDR3 loop spans 15 amino acids. Trimming took 5 bases from V and 3 from J; bases not matched to a gene: 4. CDR3 region: CASSGTGGMTDTQYF. The DNA of the CDR3 is TGTGCCAGCAGTGGGACAGGGGGTATGACAGATACGCAGTATTTT.

V gene TRBV18 combines with J gene TRBJ2-6; no clear D gene. Trimming left V 6 bases short and J 0 bases short, with 12 bases between. The germline CDR1 and CDR2 sequences are KGHSH and LQKENI. The CDR3 is 16 residues long. The CDR3 here is CASSRIWDSGANVLTF. The CDR3 DNA sequence: TGTGCCAGCTCCCGTATTTGGGACTCTGGGGCCAACGTCCTGACTTTC.

The chain uses TRBV5-6 and TRBJ2-4; D unclear. The V gene's germline CDR1 is SGHDT and CDR2 YYEEEE. The V gene lost 10 bases and the J gene lost 0 bases, with 17 bases spanning the gap. The CDR3 totals 15 residues. CDR3 bases: TGTGCCTCCGGACCCGGGCTGCTAGCCAAAAACATTCAGTACTTC. Translated: CASGPGLLAKNIQYF.

The genes are TRBV28 and TRBJ2-1; TRBD2 matches at 13 bases. Germline values: CDR1 MDHEN, CDR2 SYDVKM. The CDR3 is made up of 17 amino acids. V gave up 6 bases and J gave up 0 bases; unmatched junction bases: 5. CDR3 sequence reads: CASSGTSGTGSYNEQFF. The CDR3 DNA reads TGTGCCAGCAGCGGGACTAGCGGGACCGGCTCCTACAATGAGCAGTTCTTC.

The chain combines TRBV3-1 with TRBJ2-5; possibly TRBD2 for D (7 bases). Trimming pared 2 bases from V and 2 bases from J, leaving 12 bases between. The CDR3 totals 15 residues. Germline assignment: CDR1 LGHDT and CDR2 YNNKEL (reference sequence). CDR3 DNA: TGTGCCAGCAGCCAATGGGGGGGCTCTCAAGAGACCCAGTACTTC. Protein sequence: CASSQWGGSQETQYF.

The CDR3 DNA is TGTGCCAGTAGTCTTCAACCCCGGACAGGCGAGACCCAGTACTTC. Translated, it gives CASSLQPRTGETQYF. The chain couples TRBV19 to TRBJ2-5; 7 nucleotides agree with TRBD1. This CDR3 region has 15 residues. Losses at the gene ends were 5 bases for V and 5 bases for J; bases not matched to a gene: 11. CDR1 and CDR2 (germline): LNHDA, SQIVND (reference sequence).

The chain couples TRBV7-6 to TRBJ2-7; D not resolved. Per germline, CDR1 SGHVS and CDR2 FNYEAQ. The CDR3 runs to 13 residues. V was cut by 5 bases and J by 3 bases, with 11 bases left in between. DNA of the CDR3: TGTGCCAGCAGCCGAGAACCGAGCTACGAGCAGTACTTC. This gives the protein CASSREPSYEQYF.

Here the CDR3 DNA reads TGCGCCAGCAGCTTGGGGGAACGGGCGGAGAACACTGAAGCTTTCTTT. This sequence encodes CASSLGERAENTEAFF. J is TRBJ1-1 and V is TRBV5-1; no definite D call. Per germline, CDR1 SGHRS and CDR2 YFSETQ. V was trimmed by 0 bases and J by 1 base, leaving 13 bases between them. The CDR3 contains 16 residues.

This chain joins TRBV4-3 and TRBJ2-3, with D perhaps given as TRBD1 or TRBD2 (7 bases each). V dropped 1 base and J dropped 1 base, with 15 bases sitting between them. The germline V gene has CDR1 LGHNA and CDR2 YSLEER. The CDR3 loop spans 17 amino acids. CDR3 in amino acids: CASSQVLSGGGTDTQYF. CDR3 sequence (DNA): TGCGCCAGCAGCCAAGTTCTCTCAGGGGGGGGCACAGATACGCAGTATTTT.